The sequence of this T cell receptor beta chain was determined in a study of T cell responses to AZD1222 COVID-19 vaccine. Study in general: Second-dose intervals of approximately 4 or approximately 12 weeks were pooled.

V lost 2 bases and J 5 bases, leaving 10 bases between the germline ends. This CDR3 region has 14 residues. Germline CDR1 and CDR2: MRHNA and SNTAGT. The study, taken as a whole, reports: Baseline seropositives among AZD1222 recipients totaled only six. Close to half of spike-specific TCRs reportedly recognize unmutated variant regions. Spike-specific TCR breadth rose after two AZD1222 doses, and depth rose as well.

As to this clone: Its antigen is still unknown.

The protocol was immunoSEQ multiplex PCR, while the TCRdb copy is restricted to in-frame clones and leaves out a portion. The sample records roughly 150,000 clones, about 90% being singletons. V is TRBV6-4 and J is TRBJ2-1, with D uncertain. The clonotype comes from an adult in good health. The sample in question was peripheral blood, obtained on day 0 of AZD1222 vaccination. The CDR3 region is CASSDGRDHNEQFF. In nucleotides, the CDR3 is TGTGCCAGCAGTGACGGTAGAGACCACAATGAGCAGTTCTTC.